This T cell receptor beta chain emerged from a study of blood T cell repertoires in COVID-19 (TCRdb year 2020). Background on the whole study: Samples covering the acute and convalescent phases of COVID-19 were provided by collaborators in the United States, Italy and Spain. The material from the prospective study consisted of cDNA or gDNA derived from T cells, B-cell-depleted T cells, or PBMCs. The dataset comprised deeply sampled blood TCRbeta repertoires from subjects exposed to, actively infected with, or recovered from COVID-19. The repertoires were released in a freely available public database meant as a resource for research on the immune response to SARS-CoV-2. Samples came from the ongoing ImmuneRACE study (first 160 participants) plus 1,254 subjects from 6 global collaborators. A de-identified subject ID, COVID-19 status, age in years and sex were almost always included in the sample metadata. Where available, HLA class I and class II types were obtained from metadata supplied by the sample provider rather than from assay-based typing.

Looking up the germline V gene yields CDR1 LGHNA and CDR2 YSLEER. V loses 5 bases at its end and J loses 4 bases; junction bases beyond the gene matches: 10. The CDR3 holds 15 amino acids from the cysteine to the phenylalanine. CDR3 DNA is the only sequence kept; it has 45 bases, read in frame from the first base. TCRbeta CDR3 regions were amplified from genomic DNA by means of the immunoSEQ Assay, a bias-controlled multiplex PCR. The published analysis was carried out like this. The number of nucleated cells in each sample was estimated by amplification of reference gene primers within the assay. To quantify the absolute abundance of each unique TCRbeta CDR3 rearrangement, sequence reads were collapsed and filtered. Productive Simpson clonality was computed per sample as the square root of Simpson's diversity index over productive rearrangements. Held by TCRdb, this immuneACCESS table contains in-frame sequences only and omits some clones. Under half of the omission traces to an unresolved V gene where checked; the cause of the rest is unknown. V and J calls and clone size are copied from that table; D and trimming were computed from the DNA. The sample profile shows fewer than 300,000 clones; 90% of them were found once. The biggest ten clones account for around 1.1% of the sample.

Participants in the prospective study were enrolled through a virtual design, were aged roughly 18 to 90 years, and lived in about two dozen United States geographic areas. In the prospective study, participants were assigned to cohorts based on the clinical history participants reported in a screening survey and a study questionnaire. For ImmuneRACE Cohort 3, a participant was defined as recovered based on two consecutive negative NP/OP PCR tests, clearance by a healthcare professional, or resolution of symptoms. In the prospective study, whole blood, serum and a nasopharyngeal or oropharyngeal swab were collected from each participant by mobile phlebotomists. Additional blood draws and questionnaires over an approximately two-month period could optionally be provided by prospective study participants. Before DNA extraction, blood samples from the prospective study were shipped at room temperature or frozen.

Comments on this clone: What antigen it recognizes has not been identified. Base qualities are not provided; no much larger clone lies one nucleotide away.

What the research found in general, with its limitations: How much clinical and demographic metadata was included differed by source and by participant, and the metadata was provided uncurated.

The sequence derives from a young woman who had recovered from COVID-19. The chain was built from TRBV4-3 and TRBJ1-1; 7 bases in the junction line up with TRBD1. Sequencing input: PBMCs or T cells enriched from blood (not recorded which). The CDR3 here reads CASSLRQGGGTEAFF. The sequence in DNA is TGCGCCAGCAGCTTACGACAGGGAGGTGGCACTGAAGCTTTCTTT.